A single sample is the source of the 4 T cell receptor beta chains below, sequenced in a study of T cell responses to AZD1222 COVID-19 vaccine. Using immunoSEQ multiplex PCR, the repertoire was profiled, and TCRdb retains in-frame clones only, with some absent. The sample shows 140,000 to 150,000 clones, about 94% of them seen only once. Sequencing was performed on peripheral blood, taken on day 0 of AZD1222 vaccination. The origin of the receptors is an adult in good health.

The chain recombines TRBV7-2 with TRBJ2-5; the D gene is possibly TRBD2 (5 bases). V gave up 5 bases and J gave up 5 bases, with 9 bases separating them. Germline V gene sequence: CDR1 SGHTA, CDR2 FQGNSA. This CDR3 has 12 residues. The CDR3: CASSMERETQYF. The CDR3 DNA reads TGTGCCAGCAGCATGGAGCGGGAGACCCAGTACTTC.

The genes are TRBV7-2 and TRBJ2-7; D possibly corresponds to TRBD2 (6 bases). There are 14 residues in the CDR3. The V gene lost 7 bases and the J gene lost 2 bases, with 15 bases spanning the gap. Germline loops: CDR1 SGHTA, CDR2 FQGNSA. The CDR3 spells CASTVAELTYEQYF. The CDR3 coding sequence is TGTGCCAGCACCGTAGCGGAGTTAACCTACGAGCAGTACTTC.

This chain connects TRBV11-1 to TRBJ2-7; tentatively, D is TRBD2 (5 bases). CDR1 SGHAT and CDR2 FQDESV come from the germline V gene (reference sequence). Trimming pared 8 bases from V and 6 bases from J, leaving 23 bases between. This CDR3 has 15 amino acids. CDR3 sequence reads: CASAGLEGARVEQYF. The CDR3 DNA follows: TGTGCCAGCGCTGGACTTGAAGGCGCTCGCGTCGAGCAGTACTTC.

The chain couples TRBV30 to TRBJ2-5, with 12 bases aligning to TRBD2. Germline V gene sequence: CDR1 GTSNPN, CDR2 SVGIG (reference sequence). V lost 3 bases and J lost 4; bases outside the gene matches: 6. This CDR3 comprises 15 residues. The CDR3 region has the DNA TGTGCCTGGAGAGCTAGCGGGAGGGTGGGAGAGACCCAGTACTTC. It is translated as CAWRASGRVGETQYF.